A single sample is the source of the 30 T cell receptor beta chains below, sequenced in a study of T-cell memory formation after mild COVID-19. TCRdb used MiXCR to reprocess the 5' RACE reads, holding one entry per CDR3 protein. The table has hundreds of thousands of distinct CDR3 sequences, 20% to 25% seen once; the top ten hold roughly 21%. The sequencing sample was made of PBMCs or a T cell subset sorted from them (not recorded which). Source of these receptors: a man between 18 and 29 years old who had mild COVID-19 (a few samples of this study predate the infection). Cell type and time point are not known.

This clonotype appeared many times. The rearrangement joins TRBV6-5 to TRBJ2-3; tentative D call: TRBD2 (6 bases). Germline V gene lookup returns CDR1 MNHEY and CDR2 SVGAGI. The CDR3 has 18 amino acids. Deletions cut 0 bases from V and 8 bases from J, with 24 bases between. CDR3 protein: CASSYSIPGSPISGTQYF. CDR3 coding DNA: TGTGCCAGCAGTTACTCGATCCCAGGATCCCCTATTAGCGGTACGCAGTATTTT.

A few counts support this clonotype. In nucleotides, the CDR3 is TGTGCCAGCAGCCAGAACAGGGGCAAAGACACCGGGGAGCTGTTTTTT. This codes for CASSQNRGKDTGELFF. V usage is TRBV7-6 and J usage is TRBJ2-2; 7 bases fit TRBD1. Germline loops: CDR1 SGHVS, CDR2 FNYEAQ. V lost 5 bases and J lost 3; bases outside the gene matches: 9. The length of the CDR3 is 16 residues.

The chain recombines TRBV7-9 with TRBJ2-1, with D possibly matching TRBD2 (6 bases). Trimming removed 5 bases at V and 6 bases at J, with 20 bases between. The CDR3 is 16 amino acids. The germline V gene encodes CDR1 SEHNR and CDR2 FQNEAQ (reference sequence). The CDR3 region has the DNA TGTGCCAGCAGCCCAGTGGTGCGGGGTGGTGGCAATGAGCAGTTCTTC. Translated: CASSPVVRGGGNEQFF.

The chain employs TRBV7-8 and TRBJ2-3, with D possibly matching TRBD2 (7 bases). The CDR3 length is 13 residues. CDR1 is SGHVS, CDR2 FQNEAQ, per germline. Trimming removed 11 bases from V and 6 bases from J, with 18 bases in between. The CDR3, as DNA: TGTGCCGGCTCGCGGGGGCGTTCGGATACGCAGTATTTT. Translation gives CAGSRGRSDTQYF.

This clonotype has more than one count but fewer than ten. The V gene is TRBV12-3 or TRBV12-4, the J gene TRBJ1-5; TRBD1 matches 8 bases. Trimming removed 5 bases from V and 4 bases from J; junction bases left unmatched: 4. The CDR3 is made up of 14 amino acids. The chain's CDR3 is CASSLRTGNQPQHF. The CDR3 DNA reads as TGTGCCAGCAGTCTAAGGACAGGGAATCAGCCCCAGCATTTT.

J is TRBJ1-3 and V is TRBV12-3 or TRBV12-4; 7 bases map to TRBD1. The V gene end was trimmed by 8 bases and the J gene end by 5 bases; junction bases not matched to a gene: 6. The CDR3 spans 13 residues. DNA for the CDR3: TGTGCCAGCTCGACAGGGCGAAGAAACACCATATATTTT. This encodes CASSTGRRNTIYF.

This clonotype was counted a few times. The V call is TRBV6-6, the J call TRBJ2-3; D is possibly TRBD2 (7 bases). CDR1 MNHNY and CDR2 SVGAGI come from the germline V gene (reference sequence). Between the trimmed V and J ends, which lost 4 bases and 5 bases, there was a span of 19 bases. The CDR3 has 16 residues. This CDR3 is CASSSVVGGPVDTQYF. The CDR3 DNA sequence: TGTGCCAGCAGTTCCGTTGTGGGGGGGCCAGTAGATACGCAGTATTTT.

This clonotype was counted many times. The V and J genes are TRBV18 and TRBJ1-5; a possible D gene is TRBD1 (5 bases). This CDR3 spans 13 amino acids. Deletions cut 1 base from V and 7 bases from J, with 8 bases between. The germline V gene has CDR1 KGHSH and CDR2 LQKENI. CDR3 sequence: CASSPRDLQPQHF. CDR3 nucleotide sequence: TGTGCCAGCTCACCACGGGACCTCCAGCCCCAGCATTTT.

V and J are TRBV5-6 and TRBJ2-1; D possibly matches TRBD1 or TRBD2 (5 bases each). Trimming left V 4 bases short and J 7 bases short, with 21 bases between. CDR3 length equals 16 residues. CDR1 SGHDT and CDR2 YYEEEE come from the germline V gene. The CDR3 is CASSPLNLRAGNEQFF. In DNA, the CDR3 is TGTGCCAGCAGCCCCCTTAACCTGAGGGCAGGGAATGAGCAGTTCTTC.

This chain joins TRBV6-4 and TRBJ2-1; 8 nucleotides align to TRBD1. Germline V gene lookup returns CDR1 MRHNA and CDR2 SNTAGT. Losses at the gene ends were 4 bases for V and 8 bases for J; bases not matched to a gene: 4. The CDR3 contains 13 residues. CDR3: CASSGPGGHEQFF. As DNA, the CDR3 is TGTGCCAGCAGTGGTCCAGGGGGCCATGAGCAGTTCTTC.

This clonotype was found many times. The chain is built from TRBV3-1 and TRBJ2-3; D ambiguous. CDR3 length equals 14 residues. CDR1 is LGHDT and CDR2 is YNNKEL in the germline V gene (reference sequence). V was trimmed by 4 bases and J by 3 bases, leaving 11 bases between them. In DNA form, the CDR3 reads TGTGCCAGCAGCCCTTCGGACGGGACAGATACGCAGTATTTT. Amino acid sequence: CASSPSDGTDTQYF.

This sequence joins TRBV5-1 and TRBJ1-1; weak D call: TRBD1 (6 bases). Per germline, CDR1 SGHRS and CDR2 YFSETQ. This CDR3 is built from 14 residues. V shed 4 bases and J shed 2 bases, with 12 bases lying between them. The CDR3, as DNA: TGCGCCAGCAGCCAGGGGCGTGACAACACTGAAGCTTTCTTT. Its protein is CASSQGRDNTEAFF.

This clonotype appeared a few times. CDR3 sequence (DNA): TGTGCCAGCAGCGCACTACGCCGGGGCATGGATACGCAGTATTTT. Translated, it gives CASSALRRGMDTQYF. This rearrangement joins TRBV11-2 to TRBJ2-3; D is perhaps TRBD1 or TRBD2 (5 bases each). Trimming removed 5 bases from V and 6 bases from J, with 18 bases in between. CDR3 size: 15 residues. From germline, CDR1 is SGHAT and CDR2 FQNNGV.

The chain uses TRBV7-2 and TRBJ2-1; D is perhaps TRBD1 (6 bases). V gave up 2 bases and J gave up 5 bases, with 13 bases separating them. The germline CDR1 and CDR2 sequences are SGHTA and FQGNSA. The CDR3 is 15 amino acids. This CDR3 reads CASSLKSQGNNEQFF. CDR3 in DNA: TGTGCCAGCAGCTTAAAAAGTCAGGGGAACAATGAGCAGTTCTTC. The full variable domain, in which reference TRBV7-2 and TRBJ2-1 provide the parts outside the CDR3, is GAGVSQSPSNKVTEKGKDVELRCDPISGHTALYWYRQSLGQGLEFLIYFQGNSAPDKSGLPSDRFSAERTGGSVSTLTIQRTQQEDSAVYLCASSLKSQGNNEQFFGPGTRLTVL.

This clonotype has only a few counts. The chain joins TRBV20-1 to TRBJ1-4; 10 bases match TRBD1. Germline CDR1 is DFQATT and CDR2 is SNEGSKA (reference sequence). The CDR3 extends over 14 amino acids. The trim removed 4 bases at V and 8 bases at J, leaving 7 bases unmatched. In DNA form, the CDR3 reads TGCAGTGCTATTGGTCGACAGGGGGCCGAAAAACTGTTTTTT. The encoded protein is CSAIGRQGAEKLFF.

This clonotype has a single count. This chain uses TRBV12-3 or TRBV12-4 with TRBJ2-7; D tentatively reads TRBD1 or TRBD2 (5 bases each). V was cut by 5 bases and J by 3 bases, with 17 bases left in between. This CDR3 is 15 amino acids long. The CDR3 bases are TGTGCCAGCAGTGAAACTTTTCAGGGAGACTACGAGCAGTACTTC. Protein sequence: CASSETFQGDYEQYF.

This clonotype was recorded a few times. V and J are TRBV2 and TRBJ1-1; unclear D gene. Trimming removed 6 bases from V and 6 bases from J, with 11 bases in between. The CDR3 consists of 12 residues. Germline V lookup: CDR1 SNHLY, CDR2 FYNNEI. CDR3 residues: CASRGESPEAFF. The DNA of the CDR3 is TGTGCCAGCAGGGGAGAGTCCCCTGAAGCTTTCTTT.

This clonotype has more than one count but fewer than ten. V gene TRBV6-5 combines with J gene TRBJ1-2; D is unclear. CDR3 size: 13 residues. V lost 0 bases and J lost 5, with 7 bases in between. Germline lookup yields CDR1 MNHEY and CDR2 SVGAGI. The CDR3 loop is CASSYSSVYGYTF. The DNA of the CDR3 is TGTGCCAGCAGTTACTCGTCGGTGTATGGCTACACCTTC.

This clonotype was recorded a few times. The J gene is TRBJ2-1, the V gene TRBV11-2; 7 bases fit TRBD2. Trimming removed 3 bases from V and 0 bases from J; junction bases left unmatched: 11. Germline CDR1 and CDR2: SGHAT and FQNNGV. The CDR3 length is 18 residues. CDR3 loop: CASSLENVGGSSYNEQFF. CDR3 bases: TGTGCCAGCAGCTTGGAAAACGTGGGGGGGAGCTCCTACAATGAGCAGTTCTTC.

Here the CDR3 reads CASSRTGGGREQFF. CDR3 nucleotide sequence: TGTGCCAGCTCGCGGACAGGGGGCGGTCGGGAGCAGTTCTTC. V is TRBV18 and J is TRBJ2-1, with 11 bases lining up with TRBD1. The germline CDR1 and CDR2 sequences are KGHSH and LQKENI. V gave up 6 bases and J gave up 10 bases; unmatched junction bases: 8. This CDR3 is built from 14 residues.

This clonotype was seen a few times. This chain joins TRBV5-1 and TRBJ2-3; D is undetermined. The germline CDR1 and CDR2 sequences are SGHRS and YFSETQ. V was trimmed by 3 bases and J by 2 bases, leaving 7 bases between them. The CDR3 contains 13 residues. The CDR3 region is CASSWQDTDTQYF. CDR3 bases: TGCGCCAGCAGCTGGCAGGACACAGATACGCAGTATTTT.

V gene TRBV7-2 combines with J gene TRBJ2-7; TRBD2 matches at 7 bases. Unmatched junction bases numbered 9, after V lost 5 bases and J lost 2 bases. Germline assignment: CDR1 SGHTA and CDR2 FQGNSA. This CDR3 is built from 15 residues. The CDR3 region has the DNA TGTGCCAGCAGCCGAGGGGCTAGCGGTGCCTACGAGCAGTACTTC. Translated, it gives CASSRGASGAYEQYF.

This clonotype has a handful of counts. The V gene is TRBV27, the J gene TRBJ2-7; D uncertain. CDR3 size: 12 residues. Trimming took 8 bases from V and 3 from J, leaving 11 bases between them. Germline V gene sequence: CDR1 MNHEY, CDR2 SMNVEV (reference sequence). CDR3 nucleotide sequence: TGTGCCAGCCTGGGTCCCAACTACGAGCAGTACGTC. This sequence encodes CASLGPNYEQYV.

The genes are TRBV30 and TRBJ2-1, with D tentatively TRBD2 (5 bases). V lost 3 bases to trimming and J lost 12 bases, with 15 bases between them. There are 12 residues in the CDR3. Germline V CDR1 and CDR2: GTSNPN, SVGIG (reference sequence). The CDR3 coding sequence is TGTGCCTGGAGATTAGGGCGGGTTTGGCAGTTCTTC. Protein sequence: CAWRLGRVWQFF.

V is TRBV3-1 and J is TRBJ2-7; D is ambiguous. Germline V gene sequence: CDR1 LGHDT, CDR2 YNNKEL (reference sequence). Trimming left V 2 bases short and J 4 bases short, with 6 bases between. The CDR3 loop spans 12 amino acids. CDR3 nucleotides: TGTGCCAGCAGCCAACCGTGGTACGAGCAGTACGTC. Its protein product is CASSQPWYEQYV.

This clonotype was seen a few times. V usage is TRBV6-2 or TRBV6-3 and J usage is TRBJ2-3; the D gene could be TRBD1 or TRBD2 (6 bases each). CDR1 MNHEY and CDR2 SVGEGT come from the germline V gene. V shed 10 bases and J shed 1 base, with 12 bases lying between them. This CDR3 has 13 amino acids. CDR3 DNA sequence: TGTGCCACTAAGGAGGGGGGCACAGATACGCAGTATTTT. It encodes CATKEGGTDTQYF.

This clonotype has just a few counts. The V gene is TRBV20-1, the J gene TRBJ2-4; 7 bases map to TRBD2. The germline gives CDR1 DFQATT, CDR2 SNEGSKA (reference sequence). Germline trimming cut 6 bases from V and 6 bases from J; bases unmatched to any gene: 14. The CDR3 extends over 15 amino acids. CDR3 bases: TGCAGTGCCCATGGGGAGGGACGGCCGGGAAACATTCAGTACTTC. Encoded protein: CSAHGEGRPGNIQYF.

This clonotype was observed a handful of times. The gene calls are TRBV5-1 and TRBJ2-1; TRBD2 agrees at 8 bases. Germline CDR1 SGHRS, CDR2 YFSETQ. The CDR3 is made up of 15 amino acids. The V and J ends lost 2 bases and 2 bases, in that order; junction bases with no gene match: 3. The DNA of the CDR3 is TGCGCCAGCAGCTTTGGCGGGGGGACCTACAATGAGCAGTTCTTC. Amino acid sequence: CASSFGGGTYNEQFF.

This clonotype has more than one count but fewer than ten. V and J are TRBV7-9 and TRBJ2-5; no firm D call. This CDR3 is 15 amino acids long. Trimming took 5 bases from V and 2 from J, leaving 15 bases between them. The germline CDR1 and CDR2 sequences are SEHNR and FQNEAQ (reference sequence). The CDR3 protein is CASSPPRSGQETQYF. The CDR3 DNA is TGTGCCAGCAGCCCACCTAGATCAGGACAAGAGACCCAGTACTTC.

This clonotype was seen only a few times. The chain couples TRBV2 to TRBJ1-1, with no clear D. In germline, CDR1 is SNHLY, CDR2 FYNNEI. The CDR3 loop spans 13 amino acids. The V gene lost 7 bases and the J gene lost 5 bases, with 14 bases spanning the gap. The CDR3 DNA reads TGTGCCAGCACGAAAGGCGCGGGGACTGAAGCTTTCTTT. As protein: CASTKGAGTEAFF.